This TCR beta chain appears in the sequencing data of a study of shared clonotypes between healthy human individuals. Study overall: Per-donor plates numbered three CD4 naive, three CD4 memory, two CD8 naive and one CD8 memory. Study-level points and caveats: Sharing across four donors was seen in 4% to 6.5% of naive CD4 clonotypes. Clonotype sharing across donors was expected to vary with sequencing depth.

In the original analysis: With immunoSEQ giving junction-only sequences and no quality scores, filtering differed. Using immunoSEQ multiplex PCR, the repertoire was profiled, and TCRdb retains in-frame clones only, with some absent. D and trimming were read from the DNA, whereas the V and J calls and clone size are those reported in that table. The table has 400,000 or so clones, just over 95% seen once. As concerns this clone: Its antigen is not known.

The sequenced sample was memory CD8+ T cells sorted from blood. The subset is: CD45RO+ cells pooled with CCR7-negative TemRA cells. This TCR derives from a young man in good health.

CDR3 nucleotides: TGTGCCAGCAGTTATCGGGACAGGGCCTACGAGCAGTACTTC. Amino acid sequence: CASSYRDRAYEQYF. The chain links TRBV6-5 to TRBJ2-7; 9 nucleotides agree with TRBD1. With 3 bases clipped from V and 2 bases from J, the junction kept 2 bases outside the gene matches. The CDR3 totals 14 residues. CDR1 and CDR2 from the germline V gene are MNHEY and SVGAGI.